The present T cell receptor (beta chain) was sequenced within a study of T cell changes during pregnancy in multiple sclerosis. The protocol was immunoSEQ multiplex PCR, while the TCRdb copy is restricted to in-frame clones and leaves out a portion. The sample yields roughly 80,000 clones, about 90% seen once. The germline V gene encodes CDR1 LNHDA and CDR2 SQIVND (reference sequence). Deletions cut 3 bases from V and 1 base from J, with 12 bases between. The CDR3 contains 15 residues. J is TRBJ2-5 and V is TRBV19, with D possibly being TRBD1 (6 bases). The TCR was taken from a female donor with multiple sclerosis, enrolled in a pregnancy study. Sequencing was performed on peripheral blood, taken before pregnancy. This CDR3 reads CASSIGTTIQETQYF. The CDR3 bases are TGTGCCAGTAGTATTGGGACAACTATCCAAGAGACCCAGTACTTC.